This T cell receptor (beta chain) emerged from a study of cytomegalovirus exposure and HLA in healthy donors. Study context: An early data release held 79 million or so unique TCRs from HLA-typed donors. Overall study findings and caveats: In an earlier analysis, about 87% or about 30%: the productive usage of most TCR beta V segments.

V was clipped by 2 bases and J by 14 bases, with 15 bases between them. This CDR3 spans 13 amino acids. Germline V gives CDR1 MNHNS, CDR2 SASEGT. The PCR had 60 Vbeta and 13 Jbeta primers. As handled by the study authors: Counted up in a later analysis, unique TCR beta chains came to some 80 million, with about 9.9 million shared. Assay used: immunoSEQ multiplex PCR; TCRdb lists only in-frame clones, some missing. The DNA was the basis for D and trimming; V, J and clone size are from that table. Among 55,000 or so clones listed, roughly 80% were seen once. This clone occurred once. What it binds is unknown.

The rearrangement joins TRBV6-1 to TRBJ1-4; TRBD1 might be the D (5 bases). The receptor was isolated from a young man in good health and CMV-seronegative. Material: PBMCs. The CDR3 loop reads CASSERREVTLFF. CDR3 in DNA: TGTGCCAGCAGTGAACGCAGGGAGGTAACTCTGTTTTTT.